This is a list of T cell receptor beta chains from one sample in a study of shared clonotypes between healthy human individuals. Sequenced by immunoSEQ multiplex PCR; TCRdb stores in-frame clones only, minus some. This table has a few million clones, approximately 95% appearing once. Specimen: naive CD4+ T cells from PBMCs. These receptors were obtained from a young man in good health. Some clones in this sample may be carry-over from other donors' samples. Both conserved end residues are part of each CDR3. The D gene is left open where the match is weak. The size of a clone is reported for some rows only, either as once, few or many, or as a class for expanded clones.

v_gene	len	abundance	d_gene	j_gene	CDR3aa	CDR3nt
TRBV4-3	15	NA	TRBD1	TRBJ2-7	CASSLGTATAYEQYF	TGCGCCAGCAGCCTCGGGACAGCCACTGCCTACGAGCAGTACTTC
TRBV28	15	NA	NA	TRBJ1-5	CASSPGVISNQPQHF	TGTGCCAGCAGCCCCGGGGTGATTAGCAATCAGCCCCAGCATTTT
TRBV6-1	13	NA	NA	TRBJ2-7	CASSELGHYEQYF	TGTGCCAGCAGTGAATTGGGACACTACGAGCAGTACTTC
TRBV28	14	NA	NA	TRBJ1-2	CASSATGQFYGYTF	TGTGCCAGCAGTGCCACTGGACAGTTCTATGGCTACACCTTC
TRBV27	15	NA	TRBD1	TRBJ1-1	CASSLPGGSNTEAFF	TGTGCCAGCAGTTTACCAGGGGGCTCGAACACTGAAGCTTTCTTT
TRBV6-1	14	few	NA	TRBJ1-1	CASRATGLNTEAFF	TGTGCCAGCAGAGCGACAGGTCTGAACACTGAAGCTTTCTTT
TRBV7-8	18	NA	TRBD2	TRBJ2-1	CASSLLRVLSGGGNEQFF	TGTGCCAGCAGCTTATTACGGGTCCTGAGCGGGGGGGGTAATGAGCAGTTCTTC
TRBV21-1	16	NA	NA	TRBJ1-3	CASSKFKGHSGNTIYF	TGTGCCAGCAGCAAATTTAAGGGCCACTCTGGAAACACCATATATTTT
TRBV11-2	12	NA	TRBD1	TRBJ1-2	CASSRTGYGYTF	TGTGCCAGCAGCCGGACAGGTTACGGCTACACCTTC
TRBV18	13	NA	NA	TRBJ1-4	CASSPPREGKLFF	TGTGCCAGCTCACCACCGCGGGAAGGAAAACTGTTTTTT
TRBV18	16	NA	TRBD2	TRBJ2-7	CASSLSSGNSLYEQYF	TGTGCCAGCTCACTGTCTAGCGGCAACTCTCTTTACGAGCAGTACTTC
TRBV15	14	NA	NA	TRBJ2-2	CATSRGTEDGELFF	TGTGCCACCAGCAGAGGCACAGAAGACGGGGAGCTGTTTTTT
TRBV4-1	14	NA	NA	TRBJ2-5	CASSQDYRVETQYF	TGCGCCAGCAGCCAAGACTACAGGGTAGAGACCCAGTACTTC
TRBV10-3	13	NA	TRBD1	TRBJ2-7	CAIHHTTGGEQYF	TGTGCCATCCACCACACGACAGGGGGCGAGCAGTACTTC
TRBV7-9	14	NA	NA	TRBJ1-4	CASSLGTALEKLFF	TGTGCCAGCAGCTTAGGGACAGCCTTAGAAAAACTGTTTTTT
TRBV25-1	12	NA	NA	TRBJ1-5	CASSGVGQPQHF	TGTGCCAGCAGTGGAGTCGGTCAGCCCCAGCATTTT
TRBV7-9	14	NA	NA	TRBJ2-1	CASSAGGGEGRVIF	TGTGCCAGCAGCGCTGGAGGGGGAGAGGGGCGCGTGATCTTC
TRBV5-1	14	NA	NA	TRBJ1-2	CASSLAQGVYGYTF	TGCGCCAGCAGCTTGGCCCAGGGAGTCTATGGCTACACCTTC
TRBV25-1	14	NA	NA	TRBJ2-7	CATSIQGKSYEQYF	TGTGCCACCTCAATACAGGGAAAATCGTACGAGCAGTACTTC
TRBV11-2	15	NA	NA	TRBJ2-1	CASSLDPGSGNEQFF	TGTGCCAGCAGCTTAGATCCCGGCAGCGGCAATGAGCAGTTCTTC
TRBV9	15	NA	TRBD2	TRBJ2-2	CASSFGLANTGELFF	TGTGCCAGCAGCTTCGGACTAGCGAACACCGGGGAGCTGTTTTTT
TRBV6-1	13	NA	NA	TRBJ1-5	CASRGDSNQPQHF	TGTGCCAGCAGGGGTGATAGCAATCAGCCCCAGCATTTT
TRBV27	20	NA	TRBD1	TRBJ1-3	CASSFREGTGGAFSRNTIYF	TGTGCCAGCAGCTTCAGGGAGGGGACAGGGGGCGCCTTTAGTAGAAACACCATATATTTT
TRBV11-2	17	NA	NA	TRBJ1-3	CASSLYQGSSSGNTIYF	TGTGCCAGCAGCTTATATCAGGGCTCTAGCTCTGGAAACACCATATATTTT
TRBV20-1	11	NA	TRBD1	TRBJ2-7	CSAWGQVEQYF	TGCAGTGCTTGGGGACAGGTTGAGCAGTACTTC
TRBV19	15	NA	NA	TRBJ1-5	CASSTPGRGNQPQHF	TGTGCCAGTAGTACACCGGGACGGGGCAATCAGCCCCAGCATTTT
TRBV18	15	once	NA	TRBJ2-2	CASSPLNPDTGELFF	TGTGCCAGCTCACCACTGAACCCTGACACCGGGGAGCTGTTTTTT
TRBV7-2	13	NA	TRBD2	TRBJ2-7	CASSPRGGYEQYF	TGTGCCAGCAGCCCACGGGGGGGCTACGAGCAGTACTTC
TRBV5-1	14	NA	NA	TRBJ2-5	CASSLVGPRETQYF	TGCGCCAGCAGCTTGGTTGGCCCCCGGGAGACCCAGTACTTC
TRBV6-1	15	NA	NA	TRBJ1-4	CASSEVGTENEKLFF	TGTGCCAGCAGTGAAGTCGGGACCGAAAATGAAAAACTGTTTTTT
TRBV11-2	14	once	NA	TRBJ2-5	CASSLDRRQETQYF	TGTGCCAGCAGCTTAGACAGGCGACAAGAGACCCAGTACTTC
TRBV19	16	NA	NA	TRBJ2-7	CASSIVRGATYYEQYF	TGTGCCAGTAGTATCGTAAGAGGGGCGACCTACTACGAGCAGTACTTC
TRBV28	15	NA	TRBD2	TRBJ2-3	CASPPIAGATDTQYF	TGTGCCAGCCCACCGATAGCGGGAGCCACAGATACGCAGTATTTT
TRBV6-1	16	NA	TRBD2	TRBJ2-3	CASSDRTSGRTDTQYF	TGTGCCAGCAGTGATAGGACTAGCGGGAGAACAGATACGCAGTATTTT
TRBV7-3	15	NA	TRBD2	TRBJ2-7	CASSLGLAGSYEQYF	TGTGCCAGCAGCCTTGGACTAGCGGGCTCCTACGAGCAGTACTTC
TRBV7-8	12	once	NA	TRBJ2-1	CASSLGLVEQFF	TGTGCCAGCAGCTTAGGGCTAGTTGAGCAGTTCTTC
TRBV2	14	NA	NA	TRBJ2-3	CASSLTESADTQYF	TGTGCCAGCAGTCTGACAGAATCTGCAGATACGCAGTATTTT
TRBV7-9	17	NA	NA	TRBJ2-3	CASSSSQGRAYTDTQYF	TGTGCCAGCAGCTCCTCACAGGGAAGGGCCTACACAGATACGCAGTATTTT
TRBV11-3	13	NA	TRBD1	TRBJ2-2	CASSQTGAGELFF	TGTGCCAGCAGCCAAACAGGGGCCGGGGAGCTGTTTTTT
TRBV27	19	NA	NA	TRBJ2-4	CASSPPSTGWPLAKNIQYF	TGTGCCAGCAGTCCTCCGTCGACGGGGTGGCCACTAGCCAAAAACATTCAGTACTTC
TRBV19	11	NA	NA	TRBJ2-3	CASSLGDTQYF	TGTGCCAGTAGTCTTGGGGATACGCAGTATTTT
TRBV6-6	13	NA	TRBD2	TRBJ2-7	CAGSGNPSLEQYF	TGTGCCGGCAGCGGGAATCCCTCCTTGGAGCAGTACTTC